This T cell receptor beta chain was recorded in a study of blood T cell repertoires in COVID-19. Study context: The study drew acute and convalescent COVID-19 samples from the United States, Italy and Spain. T cells, B-cell-depleted T cells, or PBMCs provided the cDNA or gDNA that served as material.

Per the study methods: Cell counts per sample came from amplifying reference gene primers. Data came from immunoSEQ multiplex PCR; TCRdb stores just in-frame clones and leaves some out. The V and J calls and the clone size are those of that table, but D and trimming were determined from the DNA. This table has 350,000 to 450,000 clones, about 88% appearing once. This clone appeared a few times. The sample taken for sequencing was peripheral blood. This receptor was identified in an older woman with COVID-19, enrolled during active disease.

CDR3 DNA: TGTGCCACAAGCGGGGATGGGGACACTGAAGCTTTCTTT. It specifies CATSGDGDTEAFF. The gene calls are TRBV21-1 and TRBJ1-1. TRBV21-1 represents a pseudogene. CDR3 length: 13 amino acids.